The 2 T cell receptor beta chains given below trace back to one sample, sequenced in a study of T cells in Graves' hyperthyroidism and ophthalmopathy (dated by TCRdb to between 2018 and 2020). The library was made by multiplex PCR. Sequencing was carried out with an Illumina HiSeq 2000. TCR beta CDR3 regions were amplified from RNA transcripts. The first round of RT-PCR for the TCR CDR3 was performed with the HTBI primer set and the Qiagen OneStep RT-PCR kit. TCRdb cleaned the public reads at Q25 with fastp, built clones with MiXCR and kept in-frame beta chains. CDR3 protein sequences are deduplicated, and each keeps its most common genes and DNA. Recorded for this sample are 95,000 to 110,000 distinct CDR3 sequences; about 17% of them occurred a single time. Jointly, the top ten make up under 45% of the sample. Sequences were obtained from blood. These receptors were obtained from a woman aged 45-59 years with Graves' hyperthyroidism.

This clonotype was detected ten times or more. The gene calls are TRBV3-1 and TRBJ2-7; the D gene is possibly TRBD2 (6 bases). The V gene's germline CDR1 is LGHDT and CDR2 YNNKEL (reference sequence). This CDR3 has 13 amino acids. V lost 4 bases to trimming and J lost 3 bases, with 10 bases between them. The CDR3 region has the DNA TGTGCCAGCAGCCCGGGACTTTTCTACGAGCAGTACGTC. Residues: CASSPGLFYEQYV.

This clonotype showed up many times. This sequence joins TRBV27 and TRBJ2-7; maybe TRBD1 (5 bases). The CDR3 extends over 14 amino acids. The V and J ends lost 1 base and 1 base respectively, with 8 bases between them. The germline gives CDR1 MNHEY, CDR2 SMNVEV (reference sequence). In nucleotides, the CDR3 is TGTGCCAGCAGTTTATATGGACATTCCTACGAGCAGTACTTC. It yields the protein CASSLYGHSYEQYF.